Presented here are 6 T cell receptor beta chains from one specimen sequenced in a study of shared clonotypes between healthy human individuals. Naive CD8 isolation took CD45RO-negative cells positively selected for CCR7 and excluded terminally differentiated effector memory CD45RA+ cells. Measured with immunoSEQ multiplex PCR; TCRdb has only the in-frame clones, and not every one. There are some 2 million clones in the sample; approximately 94% occur only once, and 0.85% to 1.3% lies in the top ten. The specimen sequenced was naive CD8+ T cells sorted from blood. The source of these receptors is a man aged 18 to 35 in good health.

This clone has only one observation. This specimen includes other DNA sequences encoding the same CDR3. V and J are TRBV4-1 and TRBJ1-1, with unresolved D. The germline V and J ends were trimmed by 1 base and 7 bases, with 7 bases remaining between them. The CDR3 is 12 amino acids. The germline V gene has CDR1 MGHRA and CDR2 YSYEKL. The CDR3 spells CASSQVRGEAFF. The CDR3 nucleotides are TGCGCCAGCAGCCAAGTGCGGGGTGAAGCTTTCTTT.

The chain uses TRBV6-5 and TRBJ2-7; maybe TRBD1 (6 bases). Germline values: CDR1 MNHEY, CDR2 SVGAGI. Trimming shortened V by 1 base and J by 0 bases, and 10 bases separated the two germline ends. The length of the CDR3 is 15 residues. This CDR3 is CASSYYGDNSYEQYF. CDR3 DNA: TGTGCCAGCAGTTACTATGGGGACAACTCCTACGAGCAGTACTTC.

As DNA, the CDR3 is TGTGCCAGCTCACCCGACGACCTGCACATTAATGGACCCCAGCATTTT. It codes for CASSPDDLHINGPQHF. V usage is TRBV18 and J usage is TRBJ1-5; D remains ambiguous. Trimming removed 3 bases from V and 10 bases from J, with 22 bases in between. Germline CDR1 reads KGHSH; CDR2 reads LQKENI. There are 16 residues in the CDR3.

The rearrangement links TRBV28 to TRBJ1-5; the match to TRBD1 covers 7 bases. The CDR3 consists of 15 residues. V shed 8 bases and J 2 bases; nucleotides not matched to a gene: 9. Germline V gives CDR1 MDHEN, CDR2 SYDVKM. The chain's CDR3 is CASCEGGDGNQPQHF. The CDR3 nucleotides read TGTGCCAGCTGCGAAGGGGGCGATGGCAATCAGCCCCAGCATTTT.

The genes are TRBV9 and TRBJ2-1; D gene uncertain. Trimming left V 1 base short and J 8 bases short, with 16 bases between. The CDR3 runs to 15 residues. The germline gives CDR1 SGDLS, CDR2 YYNGEE. DNA for the CDR3: TGTGCCAGCAGCGTATCCGGCCTTCCCGTGCATGAGCAGTTCTTC. Residues: CASSVSGLPVHEQFF.

This clone was recorded only once. This chain connects TRBV5-4 to TRBJ1-6; the match to TRBD1 covers 8 bases. With 4 bases clipped from V and 9 bases from J, the junction kept 6 bases outside the gene matches. The CDR3 extends over 14 amino acids. Germline CDR1 SGHNT, CDR2 YYREEE (reference sequence). The CDR3 reads CASSVGQGLSPLHF. The DNA for the CDR3 is TGTGCCAGCAGCGTAGGACAGGGTCTTTCACCCCTCCACTTT.